These 5 T cell receptor beta chains were all obtained from the same sample, sequenced in a study of shared clonotypes between healthy human individuals. Data came from immunoSEQ multiplex PCR; TCRdb stores just in-frame clones and leaves some out. The sample holds hundreds of thousands of clones, approximately 79% seen once. The sequenced material came from memory CD4+ T cells sorted from blood. Subset denoted: CD45RA-negative fraction. These receptors came from a woman aged 25-40 years in good health.

The chain carries TRBV6-1 and TRBJ1-2; no clear D gene. Germline V CDR1 and CDR2: MNHNS, SASEGT. Trimming took 2 bases from V and 2 from J, leaving 6 bases between them. The length of the CDR3 is 13 residues. The CDR3 bases are TGTGCCAGCAGTGAACAGGCGAACTATGGCTACACCTTC. Translated: CASSEQANYGYTF.

The chain joins TRBV6-5 to TRBJ1-2, with D possibly matching TRBD1 (5 bases). The CDR3 is made up of 14 amino acids. Germline loops: CDR1 MNHEY, CDR2 SVGAGI. V dropped 2 bases and J dropped 8 bases, with 15 bases sitting between them. CDR3 loop: CASSYRRAKEGYTF. The CDR3 DNA is TGTGCCAGCAGTTACCGCAGGGCAAAGGAGGGCTACACCTTC.

A remark on this clone: The sample has other DNA sequences that encode this CDR3 too. This chain links TRBV5-1 with TRBJ2-7; D possibly corresponds to TRBD1 (5 bases). The CDR3 loop spans 13 amino acids. V was cut by 2 bases and J by 2 bases, with 8 bases left in between. The V gene's germline CDR1 is SGHRS and CDR2 YFSETQ. DNA for the CDR3: TGCGCCAGCAGCTTCGGACAAACCTACGAGCAGTACTTC. This gives the protein CASSFGQTYEQYF. The whole variable domain, filled in from reference TRBV5-1 and TRBJ2-7, reads KAGVTQTPRYLIKTRGQQVTLSCSPISGHRSVSWYQQTPGQGLQFLFEYFSETQRNKGNFPGRFSGRQFSNSRSEMNVSTLELGDSALYLCASSFGQTYEQYFGPGTRLTVT.

V usage is TRBV27 and J usage is TRBJ2-3, with 12 bases lining up with TRBD2. Trimming took 2 bases from V and 2 from J; bases not matched to a gene: 8. The germline gives CDR1 MNHEY, CDR2 SMNVEV (reference sequence). The CDR3 extends over 18 amino acids. As DNA, the CDR3 is TGTGCCAGCAGTTTAGGGTCCCTAGCGGGGGGGACCACAGATACGCAGTATTTT. Its translation: CASSLGSLAGGTTDTQYF.

In nucleotides, the CDR3 is TGCAGCGTTCGGTCGTTCATGAACACTGAAGCTTTCTTT. Translated, it gives CSVRSFMNTEAFF. The chain uses TRBV29-1 and TRBJ1-1; D unclear. V dropped 5 bases and J dropped 0 bases, with 10 bases sitting between them. The CDR3 covers 13 residues. In germline, CDR1 is SQVTM, CDR2 ANQGSEA.